This T cell receptor (beta chain) was profiled in a study of control samples from healthy donors and cancer patients. Germline loops: CDR1 MNHEY, CDR2 SMNVEV (reference sequence). The CDR3 has 13 amino acids. Trimming shortened V by 7 bases and J by 4 bases, and 8 bases separated the two germline ends. Assay used: immunoSEQ multiplex PCR; TCRdb lists only in-frame clones, some missing. Of approximately 89,000 clones listed, approximately 81% were seen once; the top ten hold approximately 2.1%. Sequenced sample: blood. This TCR was sampled from a woman aged 40 to 50 in good health. The rearrangement joins TRBV27 to TRBJ1-6; D is unresolved. The CDR3 DNA reads TGTGCCAGCACCAGGAAGTATAATTCACCCCTCCACTTT. Encoded protein: CASTRKYNSPLHF.